A selection of T cell receptor beta chains follows, all from one sample in a study of PD-L1 blockade in urothelial cancer. The method was immunoSEQ multiplex PCR; TCRdb's version includes in-frame clones alone and lacks a portion of them. This sample yields about 84,000 clones, of which roughly 87% are seen a single time; 8% to 10% belongs to the top ten. Specimen: PBMCs, collected around atezolizumab (anti-PD-L1) treatment. Receptor source: a man aged 65-85 years with urothelial cancer. CDR3s leave out the opening cysteine and the closing phenylalanine or tryptophan. Only some rows state a clone size, as once, few, many or a class for expanded clones.

13	TRBV9	TRBJ2-1	-	ASTSAGVGYNEQF
14	TRBV13	TRBJ2-3	-	ASSVKGQGARDTQY
10	TRBV19	TRBJ2-1	-	ASSIAGNEQF
11	TRBV9	TRBJ1-1	-	ASSVGYYTEAF
13	TRBV6-1	TRBJ2-3	-	ASSEAGGDGDTQY
14	TRBV4-3	TRBJ2-1	-	ASSQEASGSNNEQF
15	TRBV25-1	TRBJ2-3	-	ASSDRTSGRLTDTQY
14	TRBV19	TRBJ2-3	-	ASSLGLAGVTDTQY
10	TRBV19	TRBJ2-1	-	ASSLRENEQF
13	TRBV10-3	TRBJ2-1	-	AISKDGLAYNEQF
15	TRBV18	TRBJ1-3	-	ASSPPGALSSGNTIY
16	TRBV5-4	TRBJ2-3	once	ASSSDRAGGISTDTQY
13	TRBV7-2	TRBJ2-7	-	ASSLGWTHSYEQY
14	TRBV2	TRBJ1-1	-	ASSELFDQSGLQAF
13	TRBV5-1	TRBJ2-7	-	ASSLQTGSSYEQY
12	TRBV7-9	TRBJ2-1	-	ASNRDRGYNEQF
15	TRBV29-1	TRBJ1-2	-	SVERLDMAGGSYGYT
10	TRBV7-9	TRBJ1-1	-	ASTWRGLEAF
13	TRBV21-1	TRBJ2-7	-	ASSHRDTTYHEQY
10	TRBV13	TRBJ1-3	-	ASSSLGNTIY
12	TRBV6-5	TRBJ2-3	-	ASSRYRGGATQY
11	TRBV9	TRBJ1-2	-	ASSVSEVYGYT